This TCR beta chain originates from a study of cytotoxic CD8 clonotypes in ibrutinib-treated CLL. Looking at the study overall: The average sample held roughly 250,000 productive templates and about 94,000 productive rearrangements.

Cryopreserved PBMCs supplied approximately 1.9 micrograms of genomic DNA for TCR beta libraries. T cells were sequenced at a targeted depth of 1 in 200,000 to 1 in 1 million. Measured with immunoSEQ multiplex PCR; TCRdb has only the in-frame clones, and not every one. The sample holds some 200,000 clones, over 55% seen once. The CDR3 loop spans 16 amino acids. With V trimmed by 5 bases and J by 0 bases, 7 bases remained unmatched. Germline lookup yields CDR1 SEHNR and CDR2 FQNEAQ (reference sequence). This TCR came from a human donor with chronic lymphocytic leukemia. The rearrangement joins TRBV7-9 to TRBJ1-2, with 9 bases identical to TRBD1. The starting material was PBMCs, obtained after 24 months of ibrutinib treatment. The CDR3 nucleotides are TGTGCCAGCAGCCACGGGACAGGGATACCTAACTATGGCTACACCTTC. Amino acid sequence: CASSHGTGIPNYGYTF.